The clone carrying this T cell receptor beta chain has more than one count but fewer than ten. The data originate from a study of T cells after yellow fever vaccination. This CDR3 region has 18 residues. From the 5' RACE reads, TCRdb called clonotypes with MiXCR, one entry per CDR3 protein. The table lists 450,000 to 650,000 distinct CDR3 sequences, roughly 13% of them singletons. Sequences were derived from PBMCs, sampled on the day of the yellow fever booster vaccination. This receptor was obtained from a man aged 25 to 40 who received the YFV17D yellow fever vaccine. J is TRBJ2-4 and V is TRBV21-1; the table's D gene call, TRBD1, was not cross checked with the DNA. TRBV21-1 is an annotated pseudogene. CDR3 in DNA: TGTGCCAGCAGCATCCTGACAGGGAGGAAACTAGCCAAAAACATTCAGTACTTC. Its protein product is CASSILTGRKLAKNIQYF.